Each of the 16 T cell receptor beta chains below was sequenced from the same sample in a study of technical replicates of blood from several donors. Sequencing was performed with immunoSEQ multiplex PCR; in TCRdb, only in-frame clones are kept and a portion is missing. The data show some 87,000 clones, around 96% seen once. The sample comprised T cells isolated from PBMCs. These receptors were collected from a human donor in good health.

This clone has just one count. The gene calls are TRBV6-5 and TRBJ2-7; 7 bases fit TRBD1. Germline CDR1 reads MNHEY; CDR2 reads SVGAGI. V lost 6 bases, J lost 0 bases, and 8 bases stayed unmatched. The CDR3 has 15 residues. The CDR3 reads CASSQTGTYSYEQYF. In nucleotides, the CDR3 is TGTGCCAGCAGCCAGACAGGGACCTACTCCTACGAGCAGTACTTC.

This chain links TRBV6-1 with TRBJ1-1, with D possibly being TRBD1 (6 bases). Germline V gene data show CDR1 as MNHNS and CDR2 as SASEGT. The V gene lost 4 bases and the J gene lost 4 bases, with 13 bases spanning the gap. The CDR3 runs to 14 residues. In DNA form, the CDR3 reads TGTGCCAGCAGTGGGGACATAACGAGCACTGAAGCTTTCTTT. Translated: CASSGDITSTEAFF.

The genes are TRBV9 and TRBJ2-3, with D possibly being TRBD1 (6 bases). The CDR3 has 16 amino acids. Trimming shortened V by 0 bases and J by 0 bases, and 11 bases separated the two germline ends. CDR1 is SGDLS, CDR2 YYNGEE, per germline. The CDR3 region has the DNA TGTGCCAGCAGCGTAGGGGACATTTCTAGCACAGATACGCAGTATTTT. This gives the protein CASSVGDISSTDTQYF. The entire variable domain, with the rest obtained from reference TRBV9 and TRBJ2-3, is as follows: DSGVTQTPKHLITATGQRVTLRCSPRSGDLSVYWYQQSLDQGLQFLIQYYNGEERAKGNILERFSAQQFPDLHSELNLSSLELGDSALYFCASSVGDISSTDTQYFGPGTRLTVL.

The chain uses TRBV9 and TRBJ2-7; 9 bases line up with TRBD2. CDR3 size: 14 residues. Germline V gives CDR1 SGDLS, CDR2 YYNGEE. V dropped 4 bases and J dropped 5; count of bases not matched to a gene: 7. The CDR3 is CASSPGLAAHEQYF. CDR3 nucleotide sequence: TGTGCCAGCAGCCCGGGACTAGCTGCGCACGAGCAGTACTTC.

This chain connects TRBV27 to TRBJ1-1, with D possibly TRBD1 on 6 matching bases. Trimming left V 7 bases short and J 5 bases short, with 26 bases between. Germline V lookup: CDR1 MNHEY, CDR2 SMNVEV (reference sequence). The CDR3 loop spans 17 amino acids. DNA of the CDR3: TGTGCCAGCATCCCGAGGACAGCCTCCTACGTCGGTACTGAAGCTTTCTTT. Protein sequence: CASIPRTASYVGTEAFF.

J is TRBJ1-2 and V is TRBV11-3; 7 nucleotides match TRBD1. Trimming cost V 3 bases and J 4 bases; bases outside gene matches: 8. Germline V gene data show CDR1 as SGHNT and CDR2 as YENEEA. This CDR3 has 15 residues. In nucleotides, the CDR3 is TGTGCCAGCAGCTTCCTATGCTGGGACAGCTATGGCTACACCTTC. Translating it yields CASSFLCWDSYGYTF.

The V gene is TRBV6-1, the J gene TRBJ2-7; 8 bases are shared with TRBD1. The CDR3 has 13 residues. The V gene end was trimmed by 4 bases and the J gene end by 5 bases; junction bases not matched to a gene: 4. Germline loops: CDR1 MNHNS, CDR2 SASEGT. Here the CDR3 reads CASSGQGRDEQYF. As DNA, the CDR3 is TGTGCCAGCAGTGGACAGGGGAGAGACGAGCAGTACTTC.

The rearrangement links TRBV21-1 to TRBJ2-7; TRBD2 is taken as the D call from the table, unchecked against the DNA. TRBV21-1 is a recognized pseudogene. CDR3 size: 14 residues. The CDR3 protein is CASSKGRGADEQYF. DNA of the CDR3: TGTGCCAGCAGCAAAGGGCGGGGGGCGGACGAGCAGTACTTC.

For the CDR3, the DNA is TGTGCCAGCAGCTTAGGCGGGAGCTGGGGTGAGCAGTTCTTC. Protein sequence: CASSLGGSWGEQFF. J is TRBJ2-1 and V is TRBV7-6; 7 positions agree with TRBD2. Trimming took 1 base from V and 9 from J; bases not matched to a gene: 6. This CDR3 region has 14 residues. Germline assignment: CDR1 SGHVS and CDR2 FNYEAQ.

The chain carries TRBV15 and TRBJ1-2, with D possibly being TRBD1 (6 bases). The CDR3 runs 13 residues. Germline CDR1 is LNHNV and CDR2 is YYDKDF (reference sequence). V lost 10 bases and J lost 2, with 14 bases in between. The CDR3 DNA reads TGTGCCAGTCCTGGGACACAGAACTATGGCTACACCTTC. Its protein is CASPGTQNYGYTF.

The chain combines TRBV30 with TRBJ2-5, with 9 bases identical to TRBD2. Looked up from germline, CDR1 is GTSNPN and CDR2 is SVGIG (reference sequence). V shed 2 bases and J 4 bases; nucleotides not matched to a gene: 8. This CDR3 spans 15 amino acids. CDR3 in DNA: TGTGCCTGGAGTCCCCTAGCGGGAAAGACAGAGACCCAGTACTTC. It is translated as CAWSPLAGKTETQYF.

The V call is TRBV28, the J call TRBJ1-2; tentatively, D is TRBD1 (5 bases). The CDR3 is made up of 14 amino acids. Per germline, CDR1 MDHEN and CDR2 SYDVKM. V was pared by 1 base and J by 3 bases, with 9 bases between. The CDR3 coding sequence is TGTGCCAGCAGTTTATTCGACAGATACTATGGCTACACCTTC. Amino acids: CASSLFDRYYGYTF.

The V call is TRBV18, the J call TRBJ2-3; TRBD2 agrees at 12 bases. The J segment lost 4 bases and the V segment lost 2 bases, leaving 13 bases of the junction unmatched. Per germline, CDR1 KGHSH and CDR2 LQKENI. There are 19 residues in the CDR3. This CDR3 reads CASSPTTSGSTGGPDTQYF. The CDR3 DNA sequence: TGTGCCAGCTCACCAACGACTAGCGGGAGCACTGGGGGCCCAGATACGCAGTATTTT.

The chain carries TRBV11-3 and TRBJ2-2, with 14 nucleotides matching TRBD2. Trimming removed 5 bases from V and 1 base from J; junction bases left unmatched: 9. The CDR3 is made up of 19 amino acids. Germline CDR1 and CDR2: SGHNT and YENEEA. CDR3 residues: CASSRAGTSGSRNTGELFF. The CDR3 DNA reads as TGTGCCAGCAGCAGAGCGGGGACTAGCGGGAGTAGGAACACCGGGGAGCTGTTTTTT. Using reference TRBV11-3 and TRBJ2-2 for the parts outside the CDR3, the full variable domain is EAGVVQSPRYKIIEKKQPVAFWCNPISGHNTLYWYLQNLGQGPELLIRYENEEAVDDSQLPKDRFSAERLKGVDSTLKIQPAELGDSAVYLCASSRAGTSGSRNTGELFFGEGSRLTVL.

This chain uses TRBV5-1 with TRBJ2-7; 8 bases are shared with TRBD1. Losses at the gene ends were 0 bases for V and 4 bases for J; bases not matched to a gene: 9. Germline V CDR1 and CDR2: SGHRS, YFSETQ. This CDR3 is built from 16 residues. CDR3 protein: CASSLVFSDRVYEQYF. The CDR3 DNA sequence: TGCGCCAGCAGCTTGGTATTCTCGGACAGGGTTTACGAGCAGTACTTC.

This CDR3 reads CASSLVLLVSEGVEAFF. The DNA for the CDR3 is TGTGCCAGCAGCTTAGTTCTTTTGGTCTCTGAGGGGGTTGAAGCTTTCTTT. The chain joins TRBV11-2 to TRBJ1-1; possibly TRBD1 for D (6 bases). Between the trimmed V and J ends, which lost 1 base and 7 bases, there was a span of 22 bases. Germline V gene lookup returns CDR1 SGHAT and CDR2 FQNNGV. The CDR3 loop spans 17 amino acids. Combining the CDR3 with reference TRBV11-2 and TRBJ1-1 gives the whole variable domain EAGVAQSPRYKIIEKRQSVAFWCNPISGHATLYWYQQILGQGPKLLIQFQNNGVVDDSQLPKDRFSAERLKGVDSTLKIQPAKLEDSAVYLCASSLVLLVSEGVEAFFGQGTRLTVV.